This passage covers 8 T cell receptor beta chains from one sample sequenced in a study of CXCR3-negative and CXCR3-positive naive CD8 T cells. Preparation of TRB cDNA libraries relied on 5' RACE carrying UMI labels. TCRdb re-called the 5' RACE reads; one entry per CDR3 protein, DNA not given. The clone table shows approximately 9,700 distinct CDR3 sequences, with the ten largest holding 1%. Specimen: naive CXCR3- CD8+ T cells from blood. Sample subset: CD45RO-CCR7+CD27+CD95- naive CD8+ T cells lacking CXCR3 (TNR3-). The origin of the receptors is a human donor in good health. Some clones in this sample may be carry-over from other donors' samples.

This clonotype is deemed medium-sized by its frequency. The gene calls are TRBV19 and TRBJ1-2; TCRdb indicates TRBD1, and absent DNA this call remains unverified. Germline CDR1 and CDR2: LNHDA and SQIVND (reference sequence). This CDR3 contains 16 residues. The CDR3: CASSTDTMDSNYGYTF.

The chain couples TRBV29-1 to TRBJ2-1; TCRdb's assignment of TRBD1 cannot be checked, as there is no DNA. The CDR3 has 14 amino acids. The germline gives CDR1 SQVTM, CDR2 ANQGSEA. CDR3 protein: CSVVPGREGNEQFF.

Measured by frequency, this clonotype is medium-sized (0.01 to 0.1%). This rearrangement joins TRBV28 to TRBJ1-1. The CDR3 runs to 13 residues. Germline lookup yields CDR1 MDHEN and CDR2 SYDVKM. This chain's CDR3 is CASWGRPYTEAFF.

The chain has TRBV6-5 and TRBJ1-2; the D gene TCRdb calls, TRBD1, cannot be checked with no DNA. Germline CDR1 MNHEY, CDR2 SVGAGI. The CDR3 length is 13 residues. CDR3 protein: CASSSDSNYGYTF.

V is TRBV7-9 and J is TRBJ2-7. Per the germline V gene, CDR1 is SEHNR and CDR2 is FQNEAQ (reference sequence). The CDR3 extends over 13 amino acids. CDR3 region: CASTDGLSYEQYF.

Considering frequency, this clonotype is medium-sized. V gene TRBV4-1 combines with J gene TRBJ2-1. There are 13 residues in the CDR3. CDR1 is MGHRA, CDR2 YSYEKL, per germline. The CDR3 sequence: CASSHQSGYEQFF.

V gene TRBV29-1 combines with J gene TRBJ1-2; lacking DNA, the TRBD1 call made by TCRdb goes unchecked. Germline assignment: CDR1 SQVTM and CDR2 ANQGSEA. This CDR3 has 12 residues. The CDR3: CSAGGGGGGYTF.

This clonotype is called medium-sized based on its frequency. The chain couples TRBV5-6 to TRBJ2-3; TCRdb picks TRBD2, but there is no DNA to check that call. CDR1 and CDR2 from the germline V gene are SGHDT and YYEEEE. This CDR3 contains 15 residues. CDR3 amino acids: CASNDWRDLTDTQYF.